These 29 T cell receptor beta chains were all obtained from the same sample, sequenced in a study of cytomegalovirus exposure and HLA in healthy donors. Sequencing used immunoSEQ multiplex PCR; TCRdb keeps in-frame clones, though not all of them. The data contain over 110,000 clones, 80% to 90% of them singletons. What was sequenced was PBMCs. All receptors come from a young man in good health and CMV-seronegative.

J is TRBJ2-1 and V is TRBV9, with D uncertain. The CDR3 sequence is 15 residues long. CDR1 and CDR2 (germline): SGDLS, YYNGEE. The ends were cut back, 3 bases at V and 7 bases at J, with 17 bases in the middle. The CDR3 is CASSASPITANEQFF. As DNA, the CDR3 is TGTGCCAGCAGCGCTTCCCCTATTACAGCTAATGAGCAGTTCTTC.

A single count supports this clone. This rearrangement joins TRBV19 to TRBJ1-1; D possibly corresponds to TRBD1 (6 bases). Germline V gene sequence: CDR1 LNHDA, CDR2 SQIVND (reference sequence). V dropped 3 bases and J dropped 1 base, with 9 bases sitting between them. This CDR3 comprises 14 residues. The CDR3 sequence: CASSIGQPNTEAFF. DNA for the CDR3: TGTGCCAGTAGTATCGGACAGCCGAACACTGAAGCTTTCTTT.

The V gene is TRBV6-5, the J gene TRBJ2-1; no definite D call. Trimming left V 0 bases short and J 4 bases short, with 13 bases between. From germline, CDR1 is MNHEY and CDR2 SVGAGI. This CDR3 spans 16 amino acids. The CDR3 nucleotides read TGTGCCAGCAGTTACTCGAGTTCCCGTTATTACAATGAGCAGTTCTTC. It yields the protein CASSYSSSRYYNEQFF.

This clone was counted a single time. This sequence joins TRBV10-3 and TRBJ1-6; possibly TRBD1 for D (5 bases). Per germline, CDR1 ENHRY and CDR2 SYGVKD. The ends were cut back, 4 bases at V and 8 bases at J, with 6 bases in the middle. This CDR3 comprises 12 residues. The CDR3 DNA reads as TGTGCCATCAGTGGGGGGGATTCACCCCTCCACTTT. It translates to CAISGGDSPLHF.

The chain couples TRBV19 to TRBJ2-1, with TRBD2 matching 8 bases. V was clipped by 5 bases and J by 9 bases; unmatched bases: 6. Germline loops: CDR1 LNHDA, CDR2 SQIVND (reference sequence). This CDR3 has 13 residues. The chain's CDR3 is CASSGGLGFEQFF. The DNA of the CDR3 is TGTGCCAGTAGTGGGGGACTAGGGTTTGAGCAGTTCTTC. Based on the CDR3 plus reference TRBV19 and TRBJ2-1, the full variable domain is DGGITQSPKYLFRKEGQNVTLSCEQNLNHDAMYWYRQDPGQGLRLIYYSQIVNDFQKGDIAEGYSVSREKKESFPLTVTSAQKNPTAFYLCASSGGLGFEQFFGPGTRLTVL.

This clone was counted only a few times. J is TRBJ2-7 and V is TRBV30; the match to TRBD1 covers 7 bases. CDR1 GTSNPN and CDR2 SVGIG come from the germline V gene (reference sequence). The ends lost 1 base at V and 6 bases at J; junction bases unmatched: 9. CDR3 length: 14 amino acids. The CDR3: CAWSGNRGMAEQYF. CDR3 nucleotide sequence: TGTGCCTGGAGTGGTAACAGGGGAATGGCCGAGCAGTACTTC.

The rearrangement links TRBV6-1 to TRBJ2-3; 14 positions agree with TRBD2. V shed 7 bases and J 5 bases; nucleotides not matched to a gene: 2. This CDR3 region has 14 residues. Germline assignment: CDR1 MNHNS and CDR2 SASEGT. CDR3 residues: CASTGTSGRDTQYF. CDR3 in DNA: TGTGCCAGCACCGGGACTAGCGGGAGAGATACGCAGTATTTT.

The J gene is TRBJ1-1, the V gene TRBV29-1; TRBD1 is a possible D gene (6 bases). In germline, CDR1 is SQVTM, CDR2 ANQGSEA. This CDR3 is built from 15 residues. V lost 4 bases, J lost 0 bases, and 15 bases lay in between. CDR3 in DNA: TGCAGCGTTGGGGTCACGGACAGAGTGAACACTGAAGCTTTCTTT. This translates into CSVGVTDRVNTEAFF.

The V and J genes are TRBV19 and TRBJ1-2; no clear D gene. From germline, CDR1 is LNHDA and CDR2 SQIVND (reference sequence). Trimming stripped 5 bases from V and 4 bases from J, with 14 bases between. This CDR3 has 14 amino acids. The CDR3 DNA reads TGTGCCAGTAGTTATGGCAGAAGTTCCTATGGCTACACCTTC. Translating gives CASSYGRSSYGYTF.

The chain combines TRBV7-8 with TRBJ1-1, with D perhaps TRBD1 (6 bases). The length of the CDR3 is 14 residues. Germline assignment: CDR1 SGHVS and CDR2 FQNEAQ. V was shortened by 8 bases and J by 0 bases, with 13 bases between the two germline ends. The CDR3, as DNA: TGTGCCAGCGGGCATGGGGGCATGAACACTGAAGCTTTCTTT. Protein product: CASGHGGMNTEAFF.

V and J are TRBV28 and TRBJ2-2; the match to TRBD1 covers 8 bases. J gave up 6 bases and V 8 bases, and 8 bases lay outside the gene matches. The CDR3 has 14 amino acids. The V gene's germline CDR1 is MDHEN and CDR2 SYDVKM. The CDR3 loop is CASQLDRGSGELFF. DNA for the CDR3: TGTGCCAGCCAACTCGACAGGGGTTCCGGGGAGCTGTTTTTT.

This rearrangement joins TRBV27 to TRBJ1-1, with D perhaps matching TRBD1 (5 bases). V shed 3 bases and J shed 7 bases, with 9 bases lying between them. Germline V gene data show CDR1 as MNHEY and CDR2 as SMNVEV (reference sequence). The CDR3 is 12 residues long. CDR3 amino acids: CASSFWGDEAFF. The CDR3, as DNA: TGTGCCAGCAGTTTCTGGGGGGATGAAGCTTTCTTT.

V and J are TRBV4-1 and TRBJ1-5; D might be TRBD1 (6 bases). Trimming stripped 1 base from V and 7 bases from J, with 11 bases between. The germline V gene encodes CDR1 MGHRA and CDR2 YSYEKL. The CDR3 covers 14 residues. CDR3 DNA: TGCGCCAGCAGCCAAGTAAAGGGGGACCAGCCCCAGCATTTT. Translating it yields CASSQVKGDQPQHF.

The genes are TRBV6-1 and TRBJ2-7, with 7 bases matching TRBD1. CDR3 length equals 14 residues. The V gene's germline CDR1 is MNHNS and CDR2 SASEGT. Trimming cost V 2 bases and J 10 bases; bases outside gene matches: 11. This chain's CDR3 is CASSEPPDRENQYF. In DNA, the CDR3 is TGTGCCAGCAGTGAACCCCCTGACAGGGAGAATCAGTACTTC.

The chain joins TRBV4-3 to TRBJ1-3, with D maybe TRBD1 (5 bases). CDR1 LGHNA and CDR2 YSLEER come from the germline V gene. This CDR3 contains 17 residues. Trimming removed 0 bases from V and 0 bases from J, with 12 bases in between. CDR3: CASSQEAQESSGNTIYF. CDR3 nucleotides: TGCGCCAGCAGCCAAGAGGCACAGGAGAGCTCTGGAAACACCATATATTTT.

V gene TRBV5-4 combines with J gene TRBJ1-1, with D hard to call. V lost 1 base and J 3 bases, leaving 13 bases between the germline ends. CDR1 and CDR2 from the germline V gene are SGHNT and YYREEE (reference sequence). There are 15 residues in the CDR3. The CDR3 bases are TGTGCCAGCAGCTTGTGGGAGAGGGTGGACACTGAAGCTTTCTTT. Its protein is CASSLWERVDTEAFF.

The chain couples TRBV18 to TRBJ2-5; weak D call: TRBD2 (5 bases). In germline, CDR1 is KGHSH, CDR2 LQKENI. V shed 3 bases and J shed 0 bases, with 8 bases lying between them. The CDR3 has 14 amino acids. The CDR3 DNA reads as TGTGCCAGCTCACCCACCGGGAACCAAGAGACCCAGTACTTC. Protein sequence: CASSPTGNQETQYF.

This rearrangement joins TRBV19 to TRBJ2-4; TRBD2 matches 9 bases. CDR3 length: 14 residues. V gave up 4 bases and J gave up 7 bases; unmatched junction bases: 5. Germline V gives CDR1 LNHDA, CDR2 SQIVND (reference sequence). The CDR3 DNA reads TGTGCCAGTAGTAGCGGGGGGGCTCGGAACATTCAGTACTTC. As protein: CASSSGGARNIQYF.

This clone occurred a few times. This sequence joins TRBV6-1 and TRBJ2-7; possibly TRBD2 for D (5 bases). Trimming took 1 base from V and 1 from J, leaving 5 bases between them. The V gene's germline CDR1 is MNHNS and CDR2 SASEGT. The CDR3 runs 13 residues. The CDR3, as DNA: TGTGCCAGCAGTGAAGGGGAGTCCTACGAGCAGTACTTC. The encoded protein is CASSEGESYEQYF.

V gene TRBV2 combines with J gene TRBJ2-2; the match to TRBD2 covers 8 bases. After removal of 7 bases from V and 1 base from J, the junction contained 5 bases not matched to a gene. Germline V gene sequence: CDR1 SNHLY, CDR2 FYNNEI. The CDR3 is 15 amino acids. CDR3 amino acids: CASNSRGGNTGELFF. CDR3 bases: TGTGCCAGCAATAGTCGGGGGGGGAACACCGGGGAGCTGTTTTTT.

J is TRBJ1-5 and V is TRBV10-2; perhaps TRBD1 as D (5 bases). Germline V gives CDR1 WSHSY, CDR2 SAAADI. CDR3 size: 15 residues. Between the trimmed V and J ends, which lost 0 bases and 5 bases, there was a span of 11 bases. CDR3 nucleotides: TGCGCCAGCAGTGAGTCGGCAGGGTGGGATCAGCCCCAGCATTTT. Its protein is CASSESAGWDQPQHF.

The V gene is TRBV6-5, the J gene TRBJ1-2; maybe TRBD1 (6 bases). V lost 6 bases and J lost 7, with 18 bases in between. The V gene's germline CDR1 is MNHEY and CDR2 SVGAGI. The CDR3 consists of 14 residues. CDR3 in DNA: TGTGCCAGCAGCCCCACAGCAGGGGCGGGTGGCTACACCTTC. Translating it yields CASSPTAGAGGYTF.

This chain uses TRBV5-1 with TRBJ2-7; D possibly corresponds to TRBD1 (7 bases). Germline values: CDR1 SGHRS, CDR2 YFSETQ. The CDR3 sequence is 13 residues long. V was pared by 4 bases and J by 2 bases, with 10 bases between. The CDR3 sequence: CASSAGQPYEQYF. The CDR3 bases are TGCGCCAGCAGCGCGGGACAGCCCTACGAGCAGTACTTC.

This clone was recorded many times. The chain combines TRBV4-1 with TRBJ1-4; D unresolved. Per the germline V gene, CDR1 is MGHRA and CDR2 is YSYEKL. Trimming cost V 1 base and J 6 bases, with 3 bases left between them. This CDR3 region has 12 residues. CDR3 DNA sequence: TGCGCCAGCAGCCAAGTCTATGAAAAACTGTTTTTT. Encoded protein: CASSQVYEKLFF.

J is TRBJ2-5 and V is TRBV5-1; a weak D match, TRBD1 (6 bases). CDR1 is SGHRS, CDR2 YFSETQ, per germline. V shed 7 bases and J shed 6 bases, with 19 bases lying between them. The CDR3 spans 14 residues. CDR3 bases: TGCGCCAGCCTTGCTTTGGGGGCCGAAAAGACCCAGTACTTC. This sequence encodes CASLALGAEKTQYF.

This chain joins TRBV6-5 and TRBJ2-7; 9 nucleotides align to TRBD1. CDR3 length equals 15 residues. CDR1 is MNHEY, CDR2 SVGAGI, per germline. J was trimmed by 3 bases and V by 6 bases; bases with no gene match: 9. The CDR3 bases are TGTGCCAGCAGGGAACGGACAGGGGTTCACTACGAGCAGTACTTC. It codes for CASRERTGVHYEQYF.

The chain uses TRBV2 and TRBJ2-7; tentative D call: TRBD2 (6 bases). The germline V gene encodes CDR1 SNHLY and CDR2 FYNNEI. The CDR3 has 13 residues. Trimming pared 8 bases from V and 1 base from J, leaving 12 bases between. The CDR3 is CASVQGLSYEQYF. The CDR3 DNA follows: TGTGCCAGCGTGCAGGGACTTTCCTACGAGCAGTACTTC.

The rearrangement uses TRBV5-4 and TRBJ1-2, with D possibly matching TRBD1 (6 bases). There are 12 residues in the CDR3. The germline V gene has CDR1 SGHNT and CDR2 YYREEE (reference sequence). Trimming left V 2 bases short and J 6 bases short, with 8 bases between. CDR3 sequence: CASSLGTNGYTF. CDR3 nucleotide sequence: TGTGCCAGCAGCTTAGGGACAAATGGCTACACCTTC.

V is TRBV6-1 and J is TRBJ1-5; D call uncertain. Germline V gene sequence: CDR1 MNHNS, CDR2 SASEGT. This CDR3 has 16 amino acids. V lost 0 bases, J lost 0 bases, and 9 bases lay in between. DNA of the CDR3: TGTGCCAGCAGTGAAGCACCGGGTTATAGCAATCAGCCCCAGCATTTT. Translated: CASSEAPGYSNQPQHF.